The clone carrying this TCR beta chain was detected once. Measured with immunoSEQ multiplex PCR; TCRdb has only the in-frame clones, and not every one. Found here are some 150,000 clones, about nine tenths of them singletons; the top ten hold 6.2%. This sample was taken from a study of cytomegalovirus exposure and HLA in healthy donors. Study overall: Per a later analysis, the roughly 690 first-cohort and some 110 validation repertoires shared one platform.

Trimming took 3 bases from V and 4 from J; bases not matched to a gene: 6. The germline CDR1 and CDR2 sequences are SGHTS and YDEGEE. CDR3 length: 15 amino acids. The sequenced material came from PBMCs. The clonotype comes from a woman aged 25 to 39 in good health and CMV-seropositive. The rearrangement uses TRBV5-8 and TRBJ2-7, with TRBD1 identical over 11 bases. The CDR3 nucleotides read TGTGCCAGCAGCTCGGCCGGGACAGGGGGTTACGAGCAGTACTTC. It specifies CASSSAGTGGYEQYF.